Listed below are T cell receptor beta chains from one sample, sequenced in a study of neoadjuvant nivolumab and ipilimumab in lung cancer. The assay was immunoSEQ multiplex PCR, and TCRdb's table has in-frame clones only and misses some. The data show 8,500 to 10,000 clones, roughly 80% seen once. This material consisted of tumor tissue, taken after neoadjuvant nivolumab, alone or with ipilimumab, at or shortly before surgery. The receptors were gathered from an adult with non-small cell lung cancer. Some clones in this sample may be carry-over from other donors' samples. Each CDR3 is given without its conserved first and last residue.

CDR3 protein	V gene	J gene
ASSPQGVESEQY	TRBV6-5	TRBJ2-7
ASSYRVGEQF	TRBV11-2	TRBJ2-1
ASSRIAGGGTGELF	TRBV9	TRBJ2-2
ASSVGPSESSYNEQF	TRBV9	TRBJ2-1
ASSRDRGNYEQY	TRBV2	TRBJ2-7
ASSPAEHQPQH	TRBV18	TRBJ1-5
ASSPEREAYNEQF	TRBV5-4	TRBJ2-1
ASSPQGMGSTNEKLF	TRBV5-1	TRBJ1-4
ASRPTGPFYEQY	TRBV27	TRBJ2-7
ASSLGGQSNQPQH	TRBV7-9	TRBJ1-5
ASSHAGQHSNQPQH	TRBV18	TRBJ1-5
ASRGTGGSYEQY	TRBV7-9	TRBJ2-7
ASSGDRVVVGANVLT	TRBV25-1	TRBJ2-6
ASSLAWATKGFNEQF	TRBV5-4	TRBJ2-1
ASSWGAYNEQF	TRBV5-6	TRBJ2-1
ASTLQGSTEAF	TRBV6-5	TRBJ1-1
ASSGGPEAKNIQY	TRBV9	TRBJ2-4
SVEGLASYNEQF	TRBV29-1	TRBJ2-1
ASSSPGTGDEQY	TRBV6-6	TRBJ2-7
ASSQVGRRDRGHQPQH	TRBV4-1	TRBJ1-5
ASSLLESREGSRWETQY	TRBV7-9	TRBJ2-5
ASSTSWGPQETQY	TRBV5-5	TRBJ2-5
ASSSPDRGLYEQY	TRBV5-6	TRBJ2-7
ASSLDRVFHEQY	TRBV7-9	TRBJ2-7
SAWGRKVST	TRBV20-1	TRBJ1-2
ASSPGGETQY	TRBV14	TRBJ2-5